The text below deals with one TCR beta chain. The target antigen is unknown. This sample is part of a study of response to subunit inactivated influenza vaccine. The study, taken as a whole, reports: T cells newly recruited by each seasonal influenza vaccination are few, the authors suggested.

MiXCR, run by TCRdb on the RT-PCR reads, gives a single entry per CDR3 protein. The sample contains about 620,000 distinct CDR3 sequences, 11% of which appear only once. This same sample was also part of a study on T cells expressing NK-cell markers. From that study: For TCR beta, cDNA was produced by 5'RACE template switching with UMIs. Roughly 6 donors had dominant NKG2C+ clonotypes that comprised about 1.0-7.0% of their CD8+ T cells.

The TCR originated in a man aged 50 to 60 who received an inactivated influenza vaccine. The sequencing used PBMCs from blood, collected on the day of vaccination.

CDR3: CASSSLSGGEAAQYF. CDR3 DNA sequence: TGCGCCAGCAGCTCCCTAAGCGGGGGGGAAGCTGCGCAGTATTTT. The rearrangement uses TRBV5-1 and TRBJ2-3, with 10 nucleotides matching TRBD2. The CDR3 has 15 residues. The junction had 11 bases not matched to a gene; V was cut back by 3 bases and J by 10 bases. Looked up from germline, CDR1 is SGHRS and CDR2 is YFSETQ.